These 23 T cell receptor beta chains share one sample of origin, sequenced in a study of blood T cell repertoires in COVID-19. Produced via immunoSEQ multiplex PCR; TCRdb's table is partial and in-frame only. Of hundreds of thousands of clones in the sample, approximately 87% were seen once. The material sequenced was peripheral blood. The receptors stem from a woman between 40 and 50 years old who had recovered from COVID-19.

This chain uses TRBV7-2 with TRBJ2-7; a weak D match, TRBD2 (6 bases). The CDR3 extends over 16 amino acids. The germline gives CDR1 SGHTA, CDR2 FQGNSA. V was shortened by 0 bases and J by 5 bases, with 17 bases between the two germline ends. CDR3: CASSLAAGINRNEQYF. The CDR3 nucleotides are TGTGCCAGCAGCTTAGCGGCGGGGATTAATAGAAACGAGCAGTACTTC. The entire variable domain, with the rest obtained from reference TRBV7-2 and TRBJ2-7, is as follows: GAGVSQSPSNKVTEKGKDVELRCDPISGHTALYWYRQSLGQGLEFLIYFQGNSAPDKSGLPSDRFSAERTGGSVSTLTIQRTQQEDSAVYLCASSLAAGINRNEQYFGPGTRLTVT.

This chain links TRBV7-8 with TRBJ2-1; 11 bases align to TRBD1. Germline CDR1 is SGHVS and CDR2 is FQNEAQ. CDR3 length: 14 amino acids. V lost 5 bases, J lost 8 bases, and 5 bases stayed unmatched. The CDR3 DNA is TGTGCCAGCAGCCAGGGACAGGGGGAAGATGAGCAGTTCTTC. Translation: CASSQGQGEDEQFF.

This clone occurred once. No conserved phenylalanine or tryptophan is present at the end of the CDR3, so a read error is the likely explanation. DNA for the CDR3: TGTGCCAGCAGTGAATTCGGTAAGGGGCCCGAGAGGAACTATGGCTACACCCTC. Translating gives CASSEFGKGPERNYGYTL. This chain connects TRBV2 to TRBJ1-2, with TRBD1 as a possible D gene (5 bases). Germline CDR1 SNHLY, CDR2 FYNNEI. The CDR3 runs 18 residues. V was pared by 2 bases and J by 2 bases, with 21 bases between.

V is TRBV4-1 and J is TRBJ2-3; 10 bases are a match to TRBD2. V lost 4 bases, J lost 1 base, and 2 bases stayed unmatched. CDR1 is MGHRA and CDR2 is YSYEKL in the germline V gene. This CDR3 is built from 15 residues. The CDR3 here is CASSRSGGGTDTQYF. Here the CDR3 DNA reads TGCGCCAGCAGCCGGAGCGGGGGGGGCACAGATACGCAGTATTTT.

The chain combines TRBV2 with TRBJ2-3, with 8 positions matching TRBD1. The CDR3 is 14 amino acids. The germline V gene has CDR1 SNHLY and CDR2 FYNNEI. J lost 5 bases, V lost 8 bases, and 9 bases had no gene match. In nucleotides, the CDR3 is TGTGCCAGCGCCCCGGACAGGGATGGAGATACGCAGTATTTT. Translation gives CASAPDRDGDTQYF.

This chain uses TRBV4-3 with TRBJ1-3; tentative D call: TRBD1 (6 bases). V was trimmed by 5 bases and J by 3 bases, leaving 11 bases between them. The CDR3 totals 14 residues. Germline V gene lookup returns CDR1 LGHNA and CDR2 YSLEER. The CDR3 sequence is CASSLQGGGNTIYF. In nucleotides, the CDR3 is TGCGCCAGCAGCTTACAGGGTGGTGGAAACACCATATATTTT.

The chain carries TRBV4-3 and TRBJ2-1, with 9 bases fitting TRBD2. Germline V gene data show CDR1 as LGHNA and CDR2 as YSLEER. CDR3 length: 16 amino acids. Trimming cost V 0 bases and J 4 bases; bases outside gene matches: 4. CDR3 nucleotide sequence: TGCGCCAGCAGCCAAGATCGGGCGGGGGGGTACAATGAGCAGTTCTTC. Amino acid sequence: CASSQDRAGGYNEQFF.

This rearrangement joins TRBV27 to TRBJ2-1, with a tentative D call TRBD1 (5 bases). Between the trimmed V and J ends, which lost 2 bases and 0 bases, there was a span of 8 bases. The CDR3 runs to 15 residues. Per the germline V gene, CDR1 is MNHEY and CDR2 is SMNVEV (reference sequence). As DNA, the CDR3 is TGTGCCAGCAGTTTACGCAGGGACTCCTACAATGAGCAGTTCTTC. This gives the protein CASSLRRDSYNEQFF.

This clone was detected once. This chain uses TRBV19 with TRBJ2-1; 14 bases match TRBD2. The CDR3 spans 16 residues. V shed 5 bases, J shed 5 bases, and the junction held 5 bases outside the gene matches. Germline V gene lookup returns CDR1 LNHDA and CDR2 SQIVND (reference sequence). CDR3 in DNA: TGTGCCAGTAGTTTTACGGGACTAGCGGGGGACAATGAGCAGTTCTTC. Translated: CASSFTGLAGDNEQFF.

This chain joins TRBV11-3 and TRBJ2-1; TRBD2 aligns across 9 bases. This CDR3 has 17 amino acids. The V gene end was trimmed by 2 bases and the J gene end by 0 bases; junction bases not matched to a gene: 5. Germline CDR1 is SGHNT and CDR2 is YENEEA. The CDR3 here is CASSLLAGRSSYNEQFF. CDR3 bases: TGTGCCAGCAGCTTACTAGCGGGGAGAAGCTCCTACAATGAGCAGTTCTTC.

The rearrangement joins TRBV5-4 to TRBJ2-5; no clear D gene. Trimming took 0 bases from V and 2 from J, leaving 5 bases between them. Germline CDR1 SGHNT, CDR2 YYREEE (reference sequence). This CDR3 is built from 13 residues. The CDR3 coding sequence is TGTGCCAGCAGCTTGGGAGGACAAGAGACCCAGTACTTC. Translating gives CASSLGGQETQYF.

This chain links TRBV28 with TRBJ2-2; 9 nucleotides agree with TRBD1. Trimming cost V 3 bases and J 6 bases; bases outside gene matches: 11. Germline values: CDR1 MDHEN, CDR2 SYDVKM. The CDR3 is 17 residues long. The CDR3 spells CASSFVKRTGDAGELFF. The CDR3 DNA reads TGTGCCAGCAGTTTTGTCAAGAGGACAGGGGACGCCGGGGAGCTGTTTTTT.

The V gene is TRBV28, the J gene TRBJ2-2, with D possibly TRBD1 on 5 matching bases. The ends were cut back, 8 bases at V and 5 bases at J, with 18 bases in the middle. The CDR3 length is 15 residues. From germline, CDR1 is MDHEN and CDR2 SYDVKM. CDR3 protein: CASRAWAGHTGELFF. The CDR3 nucleotides read TGTGCCAGCCGGGCCTGGGCAGGGCATACCGGGGAGCTGTTTTTT.

CDR3 coding DNA: TGCAGCGCAGGACAGGGTAATGAAAAACTGTTTTTT. Translating it yields CSAGQGNEKLFF. V gene TRBV29-1 combines with J gene TRBJ1-4; TRBD1 aligns across 8 bases. There are 12 residues in the CDR3. V was pared by 7 bases and J by 4 bases, with 2 bases of the junction left unmatched. Germline V gives CDR1 SQVTM, CDR2 ANQGSEA.

This chain uses TRBV3-1 (or the pseudogene TRBV3-2) with TRBJ1-1; D remains unclear. V was trimmed by 4 bases and J by 0 bases, leaving 15 bases between them. This CDR3 has 16 residues. Germline V lookup: CDR1 LGHDT, CDR2 YNNKEL (reference sequence). The CDR3 here is CASSLQPGLMNTEAFF. CDR3 coding DNA: TGTGCCAGCAGCCTCCAGCCTGGGCTCATGAACACTGAAGCTTTCTTT.

The chain recombines TRBV19 with TRBJ1-1; the D is unclear. The CDR3 is 13 amino acids. Germline values: CDR1 LNHDA, CDR2 SQIVND (reference sequence). The V and J ends lost 10 bases and 1 base respectively, with 13 bases between them. CDR3 in amino acids: CATQVQKNTEAFF. In DNA form, the CDR3 reads TGTGCCACCCAAGTTCAGAAGAACACTGAAGCTTTCTTT.

Written as DNA, the CDR3 is TGCGCCAGCAGACTAAGGGGGCGGGACTATGGCTACACCTTC. Translation gives CASRLRGRDYGYTF. V usage is TRBV10-2 and J usage is TRBJ1-2; TRBD1 agrees at 7 bases. Looked up from germline, CDR1 is WSHSY and CDR2 is SAAADI. The CDR3 is 14 residues long. V was pared by 6 bases and J by 3 bases, with 7 bases of the junction left unmatched.

The chain links TRBV7-2 to TRBJ1-2, with D unresolved. Between the trimmed V and J ends, which lost 2 bases and 1 base, there was a span of 8 bases. In germline, CDR1 is SGHTA, CDR2 FQGNSA. There are 14 residues in the CDR3. The CDR3 DNA reads TGTGCCAGCAGCTTATCCCCAATTAACTATGGCTACACCTTC. Its translation: CASSLSPINYGYTF.

This clone occurred a few times. The genes are TRBV27 and TRBJ2-2, with D tentatively TRBD1 (6 bases). V was cut by 7 bases and J by 7 bases, with 16 bases left in between. From germline, CDR1 is MNHEY and CDR2 SMNVEV (reference sequence). The CDR3 is made up of 14 amino acids. CDR3 nucleotides: TGTGCCAGCACCAAGACAGGTGGGATCGGGGAGCTGTTTTTT. It specifies CASTKTGGIGELFF.

The chain couples TRBV18 to TRBJ1-1; tentative D call: TRBD1 (6 bases). CDR1 and CDR2 (germline): KGHSH, LQKENI. V lost 6 bases to trimming and J lost 4 bases, with 12 bases between them. The CDR3 covers 13 residues. CDR3 DNA: TGTGCCAGCTCGGGAACAGGGTCCACTGAAGCTTTCTTT. As protein: CASSGTGSTEAFF.

The chain has TRBV30 and TRBJ1-4; the D is unclear. This CDR3 spans 12 amino acids. The V gene's germline CDR1 is GTSNPN and CDR2 SVGIG (reference sequence). V was clipped by 0 bases and J by 8 bases, with 7 bases between them. The CDR3 DNA sequence: TGTGCCTGGAGTGTAGCGGGGGAAAAACTGTTTTTT. It codes for CAWSVAGEKLFF.

As DNA, the CDR3 is TGTGCCAGCAGCGGCCAGAGCGGGGGGGCCGTCAATGAGCAGTTCTTC. Residues: CASSGQSGGAVNEQFF. The chain combines TRBV21-1 with TRBJ2-1; the table's D call TRBD2 went unverified against the DNA. TRBV21-1 is given as a pseudogene. The CDR3 consists of 16 residues.

In the case of this clone: Additional DNA sequences in this sample encode the identical CDR3. V gene TRBV7-6 combines with J gene TRBJ1-3; D unresolved. The germline V gene encodes CDR1 SGHVS and CDR2 FNYEAQ. V shed 1 base and J shed 0 bases, with 10 bases lying between them. The CDR3 loop spans 16 amino acids. CDR3 sequence: CASSLGTGSSGNTIYF. The CDR3 DNA is TGTGCCAGCAGCTTAGGGACGGGGAGCTCTGGAAACACCATATATTTT.